A single sample gave rise to the 27 T cell receptor beta chains below, sequenced in a study of CD8+CD57+ T cells in acquired aplastic anemia. Both TCR beta VDJ combination and CDR3 sequence profiling were carried out. Genomic DNA was the template for this profiling. Each CDR3 protein gets one entry after TCRdb re-called the reads with MiXCR. In the table there are hundreds of thousands of distinct CDR3 sequences, less than 35% of which are singletons. All patients picked for sequencing had shown, by flow cytometry, an expansion of CD8+CD57+ cells. Sequencing was performed on sorted CD4+, CD8+, or CD8+CD57+ T cells (not recorded which) from PBMCs. These receptors originate from a human donor with aplastic anemia.

This clonotype has only a few counts. V gene TRBV3-1 combines with J gene TRBJ2-7, with a tentative D call TRBD1 (5 bases). Trimming removed 4 bases from V and 0 bases from J, with 13 bases in between. The CDR3 extends over 15 amino acids. Looked up from germline, CDR1 is LGHDT and CDR2 is YNNKEL (reference sequence). CDR3 residues: CASSLGTGDSYEQYF. The CDR3 bases are TGTGCCAGCAGCCTTGGCACAGGAGACTCCTACGAGCAGTACTTC.

There are a few counts of this clonotype. The chain uses TRBV19 and TRBJ2-5; D remains unclear. Germline lookup yields CDR1 LNHDA and CDR2 SQIVND (reference sequence). V was cut by 1 base and J by 1 base, with 10 bases left in between. This CDR3 has 15 amino acids. The CDR3 sequence is CASSIVTGLQETQYF. CDR3 nucleotide sequence: TGTGCCAGTAGTATAGTAACCGGCCTCCAAGAGACCCAGTACTTC.

The chain joins TRBV20-1 to TRBJ1-2; D not certain. This CDR3 comprises 13 residues. The germline gives CDR1 DFQATT, CDR2 SNEGSKA (reference sequence). The CDR3 nucleotides are TGCAGGGCCGGCCTGTCAGACAAGGGTGGCTACACCTTC. It yields the protein CRAGLSDKGGYTF.

With respect to this clonotype: An end of the junction does not agree with germline; a read error may underlie this. This chain links TRBV7-7 with TRBJ2-7; 7 nucleotides line up with TRBD1. This CDR3 comprises 12 residues. Germline CDR1 SSHAT, CDR2 FNYEAQ (reference sequence). The CDR3 protein is CASTTGNYEQYF. The CDR3 DNA is TGTGCTAGCACGACAGGGAACTACGAGCAGTACTTC.

In this sample, this clonotype turned up many times. The rearrangement uses TRBV2 and TRBJ1-1; D gene ambiguous. V gave up 6 bases and J gave up 1 base, with 9 bases separating them. The CDR3 has 13 residues. The germline CDR1 and CDR2 sequences are SNHLY and FYNNEI. This chain's CDR3 is CASRKSENTEAFF. In DNA, the CDR3 is TGTGCCAGCAGGAAGAGCGAGAACACTGAAGCTTTCTTT.

In this sample, this clonotype turned up once. The rearrangement links TRBV15 to TRBJ1-1; D is undetermined. Germline CDR1 and CDR2: LNHNV and YYDKDF (reference sequence). Trimming left V 7 bases short and J 5 bases short, with 20 bases between. The CDR3 is 15 residues long. The CDR3 here is CATKKQKTAGTEAFF. CDR3 coding DNA: TGTGCCACCAAAAAACAGAAAACTGCGGGGACTGAAGCTTTCTTT.

The chain is built from TRBV6-1 and TRBJ1-5, with D tentatively TRBD1 (5 bases). Germline V gene lookup returns CDR1 MNHNS and CDR2 SASEGT. This CDR3 has 16 amino acids. V was shortened by 3 bases and J by 2 bases, with 14 bases between the two germline ends. In nucleotides, the CDR3 is TGTGCCAGCAGTGATGGTCAGGGAGTCGGCAATCAGCCCCAGCATTTT. It encodes CASSDGQGVGNQPQHF.

V and J are TRBV4-2 and TRBJ2-4; D is perhaps TRBD2 (5 bases). Germline CDR1 LGHNA, CDR2 YNFKEQ. The length of the CDR3 is 15 residues. Trimming pared 1 base from V and 6 bases from J, leaving 13 bases between. DNA of the CDR3: TGTGCCAGCAGCCAAGGGCTAGCTTGGGGAAACATTCAGTACTTC. It encodes CASSQGLAWGNIQYF.

About this clonotype: A much bigger clone sits one base away, suggesting this may be a read error. V is TRBV7-3 and J is TRBJ2-7; D may be TRBD2 (6 bases). The germline gives CDR1 SGHTA, CDR2 FQGTGA. V dropped 5 bases and J dropped 5 bases, with 22 bases sitting between them. This CDR3 comprises 16 residues. Here the CDR3 reads CASSPRLAAIGDEQYF. The CDR3 DNA sequence: TGTGCCAGCAGCCCTCGGTTAGCGGCTATTGGCGACGAGCAGTACTTC.

The sample holds many counts of this clonotype. This chain uses TRBV6-1 with TRBJ1-5; perhaps TRBD1 as D (6 bases). The CDR3 contains 14 residues. Per germline, CDR1 MNHNS and CDR2 SASEGT. V shed 3 bases and J shed 7 bases, with 13 bases lying between them. CDR3 residues: CASSDFQGRQPQHF. Written as DNA, the CDR3 is TGTGCCAGCAGTGACTTTCAGGGGCGGCAGCCCCAGCATTTT.

The chain has TRBV20-1 and TRBJ2-2, with D perhaps matching TRBD1 or TRBD2 (8 bases each). The CDR3 totals 17 residues. From germline, CDR1 is DFQATT and CDR2 SNEGSKA (reference sequence). V gave up 3 bases and J gave up 4 bases, with 21 bases separating them. The CDR3 bases are TGCAGTGCTAGGGGCTCAGGGGGCGCGGGAGGCACCGGGGAGCTGTTTTTT. Protein: CSARGSGGAGGTGELFF.

Comments on this clonotype: The conserved final phenylalanine or tryptophan is absent from the CDR3, which likely points to a read error. The chain employs TRBV20-1 and TRBJ2-3; D unclear. Germline-derived CDR1 and CDR2 are DFQATT and SNEGSKA (reference sequence). CDR3 length equals 11 residues. Trimming shortened V by 7 bases and J by 3 bases, and 8 bases separated the two germline ends. The CDR3 loop reads CSGVGTDTQYS. The CDR3 DNA reads as TGCAGTGGAGTAGGAACAGATACGCAGTATTCT.

This clonotype appeared a single time. Possible read error: a much larger clone is one base away. The chain uses TRBV5-1 and TRBJ2-5, with 12 bases identical to TRBD1. The CDR3 runs 15 residues. The V gene's germline CDR1 is SGHRS and CDR2 YFSETQ. DNA of the CDR3: TGCGCCAGCAGCGAGGGGACAGGGGGCTGGGAGACCCGGTACTTC. It yields the protein CASSEGTGGWETRYF.

Points on this clonotype: This may be a read error, as it is one base from a much larger clone. The V call is TRBV12-3 or TRBV12-4, the J call TRBJ1-2, with D hard to call. The CDR3 sequence is 14 residues long. The CDR3 nucleotides read TGTGTCAGCAGTTTAGGTCGTCGGCCTATTGGCTACACCTTC. This sequence encodes CVSSLGRRPIGYTF.

This clonotype turned up a few times. This chain links TRBV28 with TRBJ1-3; D is unresolved. The germline V gene encodes CDR1 MDHEN and CDR2 SYDVKM. V lost 3 bases and J 2 bases, leaving 17 bases between the germline ends. This CDR3 has 17 residues. The CDR3 DNA is TGTGCCAGCAGTTTCCCACTGTCGGAGGCCGCTGGAAACACCATATATTTT. It yields the protein CASSFPLSEAAGNTIYF.

The table lists this clonotype with many counts. The J gene is TRBJ1-1, the V gene TRBV19; D is undetermined. Germline loops: CDR1 LNHDA, CDR2 SQIVND (reference sequence). This CDR3 is built from 13 residues. V was clipped by 3 bases and J by 3 bases, with 8 bases between them. The CDR3 coding sequence is TGTGCCAGTAGTATCGTTTGGGACACTGAAGCTTTCTTT. Protein: CASSIVWDTEAFF.

In this sample, this clonotype turned up many times. The chain employs TRBV9 and TRBJ2-6; 8 nucleotides match TRBD1. Germline-derived CDR1 and CDR2 are SGDLS and YYNGEE. The CDR3 has 15 amino acids. J gave up 4 bases and V 6 bases, and 6 bases lay outside the gene matches. The CDR3 coding sequence is TGTGCCAGCACTCAGGGGGCGTTAGGGGCCAACGTCCTGACTTTC. It yields the protein CASTQGALGANVLTF.

The chain links TRBV5-6 to TRBJ2-7; TRBD2 agrees at 11 bases. Losses at the gene ends were 2 bases for V and 7 bases for J; bases not matched to a gene: 8. The CDR3 contains 15 residues. The germline V gene has CDR1 SGHDT and CDR2 YYEEEE. This chain's CDR3 is CASSFVLAGVGEQYF. Here the CDR3 DNA reads TGTGCCAGCAGCTTCGTACTAGCGGGAGTGGGGGAGCAGTACTTC.

The chain joins TRBV7-6 to TRBJ2-3; D is unclear. CDR3 size: 15 residues. Germline V gene data show CDR1 as SGHVS and CDR2 as FNYEAQ. V was cut by 1 base and J by 1 base, with 9 bases left in between. CDR3 DNA: TGTGCCAGCAGCTTAGTGGGCCAGCGCACAGATACGCAGTATTTT. This translates into CASSLVGQRTDTQYF.

The V gene is TRBV2, the J gene TRBJ1-3; D call uncertain. The CDR3 covers 14 residues. V was clipped by 7 bases and J by 0 bases, with 10 bases between them. The V gene's germline CDR1 is SNHLY and CDR2 FYNNEI. The CDR3 sequence: CASNLVDSGNTIYF. CDR3 bases: TGTGCCAGCAATTTGGTTGACTCTGGAAACACCATATATTTT.

V usage is TRBV6-1 and J usage is TRBJ1-5; D might be TRBD1 (6 bases). This CDR3 spans 16 amino acids. V was shortened by 7 bases and J by 0 bases, with 16 bases between the two germline ends. Germline V gene data show CDR1 as MNHNS and CDR2 as SASEGT. The CDR3 loop reads CASKTGSVDSNQPQHF. The CDR3, as DNA: TGTGCCAGCAAAACAGGGTCGGTGGATAGCAATCAGCCCCAGCATTTT.

Note on this clonotype: Given the absence of the conserved phenylalanine or tryptophan at the CDR3 end, a read error is likely. The V call is TRBV7-3, the J call TRBJ2-7; TRBD1 agrees at 7 bases. Trimming removed 3 bases from V and 5 bases from J; junction bases left unmatched: 4. CDR3 length: 13 amino acids. Germline V gene data show CDR1 as SGHTA and CDR2 as FQGTGA. DNA of the CDR3: TGTGCCAGCAGCTTTGACAGGGACCACGAGCAGTACTGC. The encoded protein is CASSFDRDHEQYC.

The V gene is TRBV4-2, the J gene TRBJ1-3; D gene unclear. V gave up 3 bases and J gave up 0 bases, with 12 bases separating them. CDR1 is LGHNA and CDR2 is YNFKEQ in the germline V gene. The CDR3 loop spans 16 amino acids. CDR3 protein: CASSQDAVSSGNTIYF. CDR3 in DNA: TGTGCCAGCAGCCAGGATGCAGTCAGCTCTGGAAACACCATATATTTT.

This chain connects TRBV30 to TRBJ2-6; D is uncertain. The CDR3 has 15 residues. V lost 3 bases, J lost 2 bases, and 11 bases lay in between. Germline V gives CDR1 GTSNPN, CDR2 SVGIG (reference sequence). The CDR3 is CAWSRNNPGANVLTF. For the CDR3, the DNA is TGTGCCTGGAGCCGGAATAATCCTGGGGCCAACGTCCTGACTTTC.

This clonotype was counted many times. The rearrangement uses TRBV2 and TRBJ1-3; D unclear. The CDR3 has 11 amino acids. V lost 2 bases and J lost 7, with 3 bases in between. Germline V lookup: CDR1 SNHLY, CDR2 FYNNEI. CDR3 region: CASSERNTIYF. The CDR3 region has the DNA TGTGCCAGCAGTGAAAGGAACACCATATATTTT.

This clonotype was observed at least ten times. The chain carries TRBV19 and TRBJ1-1; D is unclear. Germline V lookup: CDR1 LNHDA, CDR2 SQIVND (reference sequence). V gave up 2 bases and J gave up 1 base, with 2 bases separating them. The CDR3 consists of 12 residues. DNA of the CDR3: TGTGCCAGTAGTATACGGAACACTGAAGCTTTCTTT. Amino acid sequence: CASSIRNTEAFF.

The gene calls are TRBV7-2 and TRBJ2-7, with 7 bases lining up with TRBD1. CDR1 and CDR2 (germline): SGHTA, FQGNSA. V gave up 3 bases and J gave up 5 bases; unmatched junction bases: 10. This CDR3 spans 15 amino acids. For the CDR3, the DNA is TGTGCCAGCAGCTTGGGACAGCTGACAGGGAACGAGCAGTACTTC. Its translation is CASSLGQLTGNEQYF.